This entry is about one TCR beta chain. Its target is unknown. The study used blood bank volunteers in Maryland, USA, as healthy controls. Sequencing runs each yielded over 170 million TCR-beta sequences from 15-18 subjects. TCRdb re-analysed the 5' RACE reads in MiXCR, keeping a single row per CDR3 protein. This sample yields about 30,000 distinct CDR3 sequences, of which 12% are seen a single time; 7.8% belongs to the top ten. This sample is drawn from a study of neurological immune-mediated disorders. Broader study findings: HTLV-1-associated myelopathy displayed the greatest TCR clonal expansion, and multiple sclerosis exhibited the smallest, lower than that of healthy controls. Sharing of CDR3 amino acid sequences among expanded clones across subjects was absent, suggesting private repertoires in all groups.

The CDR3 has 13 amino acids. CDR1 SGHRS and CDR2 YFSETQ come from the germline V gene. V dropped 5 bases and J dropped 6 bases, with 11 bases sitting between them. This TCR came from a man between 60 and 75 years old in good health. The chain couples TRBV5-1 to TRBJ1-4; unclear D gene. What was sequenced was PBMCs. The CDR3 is CASSVGVDEKLFF. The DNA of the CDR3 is TGCGCCAGCAGTGTGGGTGTGGATGAAAAACTGTTTTTT.